The clone carrying this T cell receptor beta chain appeared a few times. What it binds is unknown. This record comes from a study of cytomegalovirus exposure and HLA in healthy donors. Notes on the study in general: Reportedly, HLA-A and HLA-B alleles of most subjects were accurately predicted from TCR beta. A previous analysis found most TCR beta V segments productive roughly 87% or roughly 30% of the time.

This CDR3 has 16 amino acids. Germline-derived CDR1 and CDR2 are SGDLS and YYNGEE. Primers for the PCR totalled 60 Vbeta and 13 Jbeta. Using immunoSEQ multiplex PCR, the repertoire was profiled, and TCRdb retains in-frame clones only, with some absent. The data show fewer than 110,000 clones, more than 75% seen once. J is TRBJ2-5 and V is TRBV9; tentatively, D is TRBD2 (7 bases). The DNA end is more similar to TRBJ2-7, so the J call may be wrong. The sample comprised PBMCs. The clonotype was recovered from a woman aged 18-29 years in good health and CMV-seropositive. DNA for the CDR3: TGTGCCAGCAGCGCCCGCGCGGGGGCGAGGGCCTACGAGCAGTACTTC. Protein sequence: CASSARAGARAYEQYF.